This TCR beta chain was captured by sequencing in a study of PD-L1 blockade in urothelial cancer. In the study overall: Patients went on atezolizumab at some point between 2012 and 2014, receiving 1,200 mg intravenously every 3 weeks. Between 0 and 3 prior chemotherapy regimens had been given to patients. Blood was tested 3 weeks (second dose) and 6 weeks into treatment.

Time point denoted: peripheral blood 6 weeks after treatment start. Locally advanced or metastatic urothelial carcinoma was present in patients. TCRdb keeps only in-frame clones here, not all; method: immunoSEQ multiplex PCR. Of about 36,000 clones in the sample, around 84% are singletons; the top ten hold about 11%. The CDR3 loop spans 14 amino acids. The V gene's germline CDR1 is SNHLY and CDR2 FYNNEI. Trimming cost V 9 bases and J 7 bases; bases outside gene matches: 13. This clonotype originated in a man aged 40-55 years with urothelial cancer. The chain uses TRBV2 and TRBJ2-7; 9 bases align to TRBD2. Sequencing used PBMCs, obtained around atezolizumab (anti-PD-L1) treatment. The CDR3 reads CARTLPAGGGEQYF. The CDR3 bases are TGTGCCAGAACCCTTCCAGCGGGAGGCGGGGAGCAGTACTTC. The whole variable domain, remainder taken from reference TRBV2 and TRBJ2-7, is EPEVTQTPSHQVTQMGQEVILRCVPISNHLYFYWYRQILGQKVEFLVSFYNNEISEKSEIFDDQFSVERPDGSNFTLKIRSTKLEDSAMYFCARTLPAGGGEQYFGPGTRLTVT.